The 14 T cell receptor beta chains reported below all come from one sample, sequenced in a study of beta chain features in type 1 diabetes. The study reverse transcribed the entire isolated RNA, so it sequenced expressed TCRB transcripts. Some clones are missing from TCRdb's copy, which holds only in-frame ones; the method was immunoSEQ multiplex PCR. The table records fewer than 200,000 clones, about 12% of them present only once. Sequencing was done on a sample of central memory CD4+ T cells from blood. All receptors derive from a young woman in good health.

This clone was detected only a few times. This rearrangement joins TRBV18 to TRBJ1-1; D is possibly TRBD1 (6 bases). The CDR3 has 14 amino acids. Looked up from germline, CDR1 is KGHSH and CDR2 is LQKENI. The V gene lost 2 bases and the J gene lost 1 base, with 8 bases spanning the gap. In DNA form, the CDR3 reads TGTGCCAGCTCACCAATCAGGGGGAACACTGAAGCTTTCTTT. Its translation is CASSPIRGNTEAFF. The full variable domain, completed using reference TRBV18 and TRBJ1-1, is NAGVMQNPRHLVRRRGQEARLRCSPMKGHSHVYWYRQLPEEGLKFMVYLQKENIIDESGMPKERFSAEFPKEGPSILRIQQVVRGDSAAYFCASSPIRGNTEAFFGQGTRLTVV.

This clone was detected a few times. This chain uses TRBV6-5 with TRBJ2-7, with 8 nucleotides matching TRBD2. The CDR3 totals 14 residues. The V segment lost 6 bases and the J segment 0 bases; nucleotides outside the gene matches: 4. Germline V gives CDR1 MNHEY, CDR2 SVGAGI. Here the CDR3 DNA reads TGTGCCAGCAGCAAGCGGGAGAGCTCCTACGAGCAGTACTTC. This gives the protein CASSKRESSYEQYF.

There are a few counts of this clone. The V call is TRBV5-1, the J call TRBJ2-6; the match to TRBD1 covers 7 bases. Trimming took 4 bases from V and 4 from J; bases not matched to a gene: 11. Germline CDR1 SGHRS, CDR2 YFSETQ. The CDR3 is 17 amino acids. CDR3: CASSESGQAGGANVLTF. As DNA, the CDR3 is TGCGCCAGCAGCGAAAGCGGACAGGCTGGCGGGGCCAACGTCCTGACTTTC.

The CDR3 bases are TGTGCCAGCAGTTCACAAGGACAGGGCCATGGCTACACCTTC. The encoded protein is CASSSQGQGHGYTF. The chain links TRBV28 to TRBJ1-2, with 8 positions matching TRBD1. Germline V gene lookup returns CDR1 MDHEN and CDR2 SYDVKM. Trimming cost V 4 bases and J 6 bases; bases outside gene matches: 7. The CDR3 totals 14 residues.

The V gene is TRBV7-2, the J gene TRBJ2-7; 15 bases match TRBD2. Per the germline V gene, CDR1 is SGHTA and CDR2 is FQGNSA. V was pared by 0 bases and J by 4 bases, with 1 base of the junction left unmatched. This CDR3 has 16 amino acids. The CDR3 sequence: CASSLAGTSGRYEQYF. Here the CDR3 DNA reads TGTGCCAGCAGCTTAGCCGGGACTAGCGGGAGGTACGAGCAGTACTTC. Looking up the rest from reference TRBV7-2 and TRBJ2-7 gives the full variable domain: GAGVSQSPSNKVTEKGKDVELRCDPISGHTALYWYRQSLGQGLEFLIYFQGNSAPDKSGLPSDRFSAERTGGSVSTLTIQRTQQEDSAVYLCASSLAGTSGRYEQYFGPGTRLTVT.

The gene calls are TRBV5-1 and TRBJ2-1, with D possibly matching TRBD2 (6 bases). Trimming shortened V by 3 bases and J by 6 bases, and 19 bases separated the two germline ends. CDR3 length equals 16 residues. Per germline, CDR1 SGHRS and CDR2 YFSETQ. Here the CDR3 DNA reads TGCGCCAGCAGCTCCGGAATAGCCGGGAGCCCCAATGAGCAGTTCTTC. It is translated as CASSSGIAGSPNEQFF.

There are a few counts of this clone. The genes are TRBV7-2 and TRBJ2-2; TRBD2 matches 11 bases. Germline-derived CDR1 and CDR2 are SGHTA and FQGNSA. Germline trimming cut 5 bases from V and 6 bases from J; bases unmatched to any gene: 8. The CDR3 spans 16 residues. The CDR3 DNA reads as TGTGCCAGCAGCCCTGCTAGCGGGAGGCCCCCCGGGGAGCTGTTTTTT. Translated, it gives CASSPASGRPPGELFF. Full variable domain (missing parts from reference TRBV7-2 and TRBJ2-2): GAGVSQSPSNKVTEKGKDVELRCDPISGHTALYWYRQSLGQGLEFLIYFQGNSAPDKSGLPSDRFSAERTGGSVSTLTIQRTQQEDSAVYLCASSPASGRPPGELFFGEGSRLTVL.

In its sample, this clone was seen once. This chain joins TRBV29-1 and TRBJ2-5, with D perhaps matching TRBD1 (5 bases). The germline V gene encodes CDR1 SQVTM and CDR2 ANQGSEA. This CDR3 spans 15 amino acids. V lost 7 bases and J 2 bases, leaving 20 bases between the germline ends. The CDR3 here is CSAKWGRRPQETQYF. DNA of the CDR3: TGCAGCGCCAAGTGGGGCCGCAGGCCTCAAGAGACCCAGTACTTC.

The chain links TRBV28 to TRBJ2-7; TRBD2 is a possible D gene (7 bases). Germline-derived CDR1 and CDR2 are MDHEN and SYDVKM. The CDR3 has 16 residues. Trimming shortened V by 5 bases and J by 0 bases, and 17 bases separated the two germline ends. The CDR3 nucleotides are TGTGCCAGCAGTCCTTCCGGGGGGCTTCTCTCCTACGAGCAGTACTTC. Protein sequence: CASSPSGGLLSYEQYF.

This clone was seen a few times. The chain employs TRBV7-9 and TRBJ2-3, with D possibly matching TRBD1 (5 bases). Trimming removed 8 bases at V and 3 bases at J, with 15 bases between. This CDR3 comprises 14 residues. The germline CDR1 and CDR2 sequences are SEHNR and FQNEAQ (reference sequence). CDR3 DNA sequence: TGTGCCAGCTACCTAGGGGATCGGACAGATACGCAGTATTTT. It encodes CASYLGDRTDTQYF.

This clone was counted only a few times. The chain employs TRBV29-1 and TRBJ1-2, with a weak D call TRBD1 (5 bases). There are 11 residues in the CDR3. V lost 8 bases and J lost 8, with 15 bases in between. CDR1 SQVTM and CDR2 ANQGSEA come from the germline V gene. The CDR3 DNA reads as TGCAGCACCTGGGGGGGAGACGGCTACACCTTC. It codes for CSTWGGDGYTF.

This clone was seen more than once but under ten times. The chain recombines TRBV19 with TRBJ2-1; the D gene is possibly TRBD2 (6 bases). Per germline, CDR1 LNHDA and CDR2 SQIVND (reference sequence). The CDR3 loop spans 14 amino acids. The V gene lost 3 bases and the J gene lost 9 bases, with 15 bases spanning the gap. The CDR3 DNA reads as TGTGCCAGTAGTATGGGAGGAGGGCACACTGAGCAGTTCTTC. Its protein is CASSMGGGHTEQFF.

This clone has only a few counts. The CDR3 reads CAWSVLIETQYF. CDR3 DNA: TGTGCCTGGAGTGTACTGATAGAGACCCAGTACTTC. This chain joins TRBV30 and TRBJ2-5, with D uncertain. The CDR3 has 12 residues. The V and J ends lost 0 bases and 4 bases respectively, with 6 bases between them. CDR1 is GTSNPN and CDR2 is SVGIG in the germline V gene (reference sequence).

This clone has only a few counts. The chain recombines TRBV7-2 with TRBJ2-1, with 8 bases identical to TRBD1. V was clipped by 1 base and J by 4 bases; unmatched bases: 3. The CDR3 spans 15 residues. Per the germline V gene, CDR1 is SGHTA and CDR2 is FQGNSA. The CDR3 sequence: CASSLDRGVYNEQFF. The CDR3 coding sequence is TGTGCCAGCAGCTTAGACAGGGGGGTGTACAATGAGCAGTTCTTC.